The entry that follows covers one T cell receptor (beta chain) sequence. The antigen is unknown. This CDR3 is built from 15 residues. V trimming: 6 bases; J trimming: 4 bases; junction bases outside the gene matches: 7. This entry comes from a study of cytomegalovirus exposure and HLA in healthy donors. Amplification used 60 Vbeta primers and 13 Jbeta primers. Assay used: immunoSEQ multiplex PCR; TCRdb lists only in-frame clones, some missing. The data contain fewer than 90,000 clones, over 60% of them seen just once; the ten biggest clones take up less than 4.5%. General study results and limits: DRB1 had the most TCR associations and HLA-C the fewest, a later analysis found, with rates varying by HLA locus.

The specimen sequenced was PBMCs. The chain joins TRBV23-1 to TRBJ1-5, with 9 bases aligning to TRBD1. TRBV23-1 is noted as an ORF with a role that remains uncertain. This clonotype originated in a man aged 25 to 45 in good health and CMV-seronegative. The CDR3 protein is CASRCRDRENQPQHF. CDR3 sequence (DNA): TGCGCCAGCAGATGTAGGGACAGGGAGAATCAGCCCCAGCATTTT.